These 9 T cell receptor beta chains originate from one sample sequenced in a study of T cells in Graves' hyperthyroidism and ophthalmopathy. RNA transcripts provided the source from which TCR beta CDR3 regions were amplified. RT-PCR in the first round (using the HTBI primer set) targeted the TCR CDR3. Via MiXCR, TCRdb re-called the multiplex PCR reads, giving one row per CDR3 protein. The table has about 460,000 distinct CDR3 sequences, around a fifth seen once. Material for sequencing was blood. Receptors originate from a woman in her 70s with Graves' ophthalmopathy.

The chain employs TRBV11-1 and TRBJ2-3; 14 bases agree with TRBD2. The germline gives CDR1 SGHAT, CDR2 FQDESV (reference sequence). V was clipped by 8 bases and J by 3 bases; unmatched bases: 4. The CDR3 loop spans 15 amino acids. CDR3 sequence reads: CASGTSGRVTDTQYF. The CDR3 nucleotides are TGTGCCAGCGGGACTAGCGGGAGAGTAACAGATACGCAGTATTTT. The variable domain in full, with the rest retrieved from reference TRBV11-1 and TRBJ2-3, is EAEVAQSPRYKITEKSQAVAFWCDPISGHATLYWYRQILGQGPELLVQFQDESVVDDSQLPKDRFSAERLKGVDSTLKIQPAELGDSAMYLCASGTSGRVTDTQYFGPGTRLTVL.

In DNA form, the CDR3 reads TGTGCCAGCAGTTTACGTTTAGCGGGAGTCCGGCCGTTTGAGCAGTTCTTC. Protein sequence: CASSLRLAGVRPFEQFF. The rearrangement joins TRBV27 to TRBJ2-1, with 9 bases lining up with TRBD2. Unmatched junction bases numbered 14, after V lost 2 bases and J lost 9 bases. Looked up from germline, CDR1 is MNHEY and CDR2 is SMNVEV (reference sequence). This CDR3 is 17 amino acids long.

This clonotype was seen a handful of times. This chain links TRBV3-1 with TRBJ2-1, with TRBD2 matching 10 bases. The CDR3 has 14 amino acids. Losses at the gene ends were 5 bases for V and 9 bases for J; bases not matched to a gene: 7. Germline V gives CDR1 LGHDT, CDR2 YNNKEL (reference sequence). The CDR3: CASSESGRAGEQFF. The CDR3, as DNA: TGTGCCAGCAGCGAGAGCGGGAGGGCTGGTGAGCAGTTCTTC.

This clonotype has a count of ten or more. J is TRBJ2-1 and V is TRBV11-2, with D tentatively TRBD2 (5 bases). V was cut by 6 bases and J by 7 bases, with 25 bases left in between. CDR1 and CDR2 from the germline V gene are SGHAT and FQNNGV. CDR3 length equals 17 residues. The CDR3 region is CASRPKSGYRLMNEQFF. CDR3 nucleotide sequence: TGTGCCAGCAGACCCAAGAGCGGATACCGTTTAATGAATGAGCAGTTCTTC.

This chain uses TRBV20-1 with TRBJ2-3; 9 nucleotides match TRBD2. This CDR3 has 16 amino acids. The V and J ends lost 0 bases and 3 bases, in that order; junction bases with no gene match: 7. Germline V lookup: CDR1 DFQATT, CDR2 SNEGSKA (reference sequence). The CDR3 sequence: CSARDRSGRHTDTQYF. CDR3 nucleotide sequence: TGCAGTGCTAGAGATCGGAGCGGGAGGCATACAGATACGCAGTATTTT.

This clonotype was observed a few times. V gene TRBV7-2 combines with J gene TRBJ1-2; 9 bases agree with TRBD1. Germline V lookup: CDR1 SGHTA, CDR2 FQGNSA. CDR3 length: 15 residues. The ends lost 0 bases at V and 5 bases at J; junction bases unmatched: 4. Here the CDR3 reads CASSLARDREYGYTF. The CDR3 DNA sequence: TGTGCCAGCAGCTTAGCCCGGGACAGGGAATATGGCTACACCTTC.

This clonotype was counted many times. This chain connects TRBV5-1 to TRBJ1-4, with 11 bases that match TRBD1. V was pared by 4 bases and J by 0 bases, with 2 bases of the junction left unmatched. The CDR3 loop spans 16 amino acids. Germline V lookup: CDR1 SGHRS, CDR2 YFSETQ. The DNA for the CDR3 is TGCGCCAGCAGCAGGGGACAGGGGGCAACTAATGAAAAACTGTTTTTT. This translates into CASSRGQGATNEKLFF.

Many counts were recorded for this clonotype. The genes are TRBV28 and TRBJ2-1; D is uncertain. From germline, CDR1 is MDHEN and CDR2 SYDVKM. Trimming removed 5 bases at V and 7 bases at J, with 21 bases between. The CDR3 is 16 amino acids. The CDR3 reads CASSRTRATELNEQFF. CDR3 coding DNA: TGTGCCAGCAGTCGGACCCGTGCCACAGAACTAAATGAGCAGTTCTTC.

This clonotype was picked up a small number of times. The V gene is TRBV30, the J gene TRBJ1-1; D is perhaps TRBD1 (5 bases). The germline gives CDR1 GTSNPN, CDR2 SVGIG (reference sequence). Trimming left V 3 bases short and J 2 bases short, with 10 bases between. The CDR3 has 13 residues. CDR3 coding DNA: TGTGCCTGGAGGGGGACGGTAAACACTGAAGCTTTCTTT. Its protein product is CAWRGTVNTEAFF.